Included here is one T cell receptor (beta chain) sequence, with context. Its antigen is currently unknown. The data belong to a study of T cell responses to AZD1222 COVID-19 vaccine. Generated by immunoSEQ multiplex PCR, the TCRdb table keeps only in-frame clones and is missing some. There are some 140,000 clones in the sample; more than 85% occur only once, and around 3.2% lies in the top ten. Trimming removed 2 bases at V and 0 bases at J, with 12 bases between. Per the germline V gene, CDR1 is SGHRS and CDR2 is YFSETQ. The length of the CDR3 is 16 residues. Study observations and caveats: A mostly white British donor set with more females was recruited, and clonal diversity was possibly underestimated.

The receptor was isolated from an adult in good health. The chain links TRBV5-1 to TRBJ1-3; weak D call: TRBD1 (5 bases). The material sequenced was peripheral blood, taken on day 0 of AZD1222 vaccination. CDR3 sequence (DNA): TGCGCCAGCAGCTTTGACGGACACAGCTCTGGAAACACCATATATTTT. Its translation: CASSFDGHSSGNTIYF.